This TCR beta chain was sequenced during a study of radiation and T cells in renal cell carcinoma. The study's findings and limits: Compared with controls, irradiated tumors showed greater TCR clonality.

Method: immunoSEQ multiplex PCR; TCRdb's copy keeps in-frame clones and lacks some. The sample lists about 16,000 clones; roughly 50% were seen once. This clone was found many times. Antigen specificity is unknown. Treatment indicated: 15 Gy SBRT to primary tumor, nephrectomy 4 weeks later. Nephrectomy followed 15 Gy stereotactic body radiation by 4 weeks. The V end lost 5 bases, the J end lost 10 bases, and 19 bases lay between the germline ends. The CDR3 is 14 residues long. Per germline, CDR1 MNHEY and CDR2 SMNVEV (reference sequence). The receptor was isolated from a woman between 55 and 75 years old with renal cell carcinoma. This material consisted of tumor tissue, taken from a patient whose treatment included radiotherapy and nephrectomy. The rearrangement uses TRBV27 and TRBJ2-3; D tentatively fits TRBD1 or TRBD2 (5 bases each). The CDR3 loop reads CASSPGTNPRAQYF. The DNA of the CDR3 is TGTGCCAGCAGTCCGGGGACCAATCCGAGGGCGCAGTATTTT.